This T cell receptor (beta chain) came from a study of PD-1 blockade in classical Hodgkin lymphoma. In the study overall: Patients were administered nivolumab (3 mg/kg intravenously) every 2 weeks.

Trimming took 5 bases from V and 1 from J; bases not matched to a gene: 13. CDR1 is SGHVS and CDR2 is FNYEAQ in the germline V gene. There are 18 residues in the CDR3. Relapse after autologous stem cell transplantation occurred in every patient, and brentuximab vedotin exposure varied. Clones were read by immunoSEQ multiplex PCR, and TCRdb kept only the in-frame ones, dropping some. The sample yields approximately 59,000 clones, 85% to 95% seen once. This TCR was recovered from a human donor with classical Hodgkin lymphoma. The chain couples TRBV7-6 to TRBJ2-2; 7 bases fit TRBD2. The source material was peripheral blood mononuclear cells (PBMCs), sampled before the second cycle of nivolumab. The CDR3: CASSPRHLSGGNTGELFF. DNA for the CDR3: TGTGCCAGCAGCCCACGGCATTTGTCGGGGGGGAACACCGGGGAGCTGTTTTTT.